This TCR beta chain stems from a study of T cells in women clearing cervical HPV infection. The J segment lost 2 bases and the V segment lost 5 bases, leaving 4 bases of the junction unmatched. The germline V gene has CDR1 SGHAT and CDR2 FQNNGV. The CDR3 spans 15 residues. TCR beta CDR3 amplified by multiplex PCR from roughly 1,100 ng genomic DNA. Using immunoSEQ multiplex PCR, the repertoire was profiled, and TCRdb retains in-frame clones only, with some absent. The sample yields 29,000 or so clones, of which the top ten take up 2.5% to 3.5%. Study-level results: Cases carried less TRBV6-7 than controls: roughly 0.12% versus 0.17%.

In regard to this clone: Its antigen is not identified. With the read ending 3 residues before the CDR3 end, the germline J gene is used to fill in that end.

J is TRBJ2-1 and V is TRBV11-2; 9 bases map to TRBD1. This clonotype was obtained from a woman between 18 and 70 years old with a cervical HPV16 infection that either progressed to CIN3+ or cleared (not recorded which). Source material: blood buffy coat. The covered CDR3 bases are TGTGCCAGCAGCACCGGGACAGGGACCTACAATGAG. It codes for CASSTGTGTYNE. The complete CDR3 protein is CASSTGTGTYNEQFF.